One sample yielded the 20 T cell receptor beta chains listed below, sequenced in a study of T cells in Graves' hyperthyroidism and ophthalmopathy. RNA transcripts provided the source from which TCR beta CDR3 regions were amplified. The TCR CDR3 was amplified in a first-round RT-PCR using the HTBI primer set. MiXCR, applied by TCRdb to the multiplex PCR reads, yields one record per CDR3 protein. The sample holds some 600,000 distinct CDR3 sequences, 11% to 15% seen once. The sample was blood. These receptors came from a woman in her twenties or thirties with Graves' hyperthyroidism that later progressed to Graves' ophthalmopathy.

This clonotype was seen a single time. The chain joins TRBV4-1 to TRBJ2-7; 10 bases match TRBD2. The V gene end was trimmed by 0 bases and the J gene end by 3 bases; junction bases not matched to a gene: 5. CDR3 length: 16 residues. The V gene's germline CDR1 is MGHRA and CDR2 YSYEKL. The chain's CDR3 is CASSQDTAGGFYEQYF. The DNA for the CDR3 is TGCGCCAGCAGCCAAGATACAGCGGGAGGGTTCTACGAGCAGTACTTC.

This clonotype showed up many times. This chain joins TRBV6-1 and TRBJ2-4, with TRBD2 identical over 16 bases. This CDR3 region has 21 residues. Germline V gene data show CDR1 as MNHNS and CDR2 as SASEGT. The J segment lost 6 bases and the V segment lost 5 bases, leaving 19 bases of the junction unmatched. The CDR3 loop is CASSTGIPGLAGGRGRNIQYF. The CDR3 nucleotides read TGTGCCAGCAGTACAGGGATTCCGGGACTAGCGGGAGGGCGGGGGAGAAACATTCAGTACTTC.

In this sample, this clonotype turned up many times. This chain connects TRBV2 to TRBJ2-7; possible D gene TRBD2, 5 bases. Germline CDR1 SNHLY, CDR2 FYNNEI. This CDR3 has 17 amino acids. The V end lost 0 bases, the J end lost 3 bases, and 18 bases lay between the germline ends. The CDR3 DNA sequence: TGTGCCAGCAGTGAAGCGCTTCGGGATCTTGGCGACTACGAGCAGTACTTC. It is translated as CASSEALRDLGDYEQYF. Full variable domain (remainder filled in from reference TRBV2 and TRBJ2-7): EPEVTQTPSHQVTQMGQEVILRCVPISNHLYFYWYRQILGQKVEFLVSFYNNEISEKSEIFDDQFSVERPDGSNFTLKIRSTKLEDSAMYFCASSEALRDLGDYEQYFGPGTRLTVT.

The chain has TRBV28 and TRBJ2-7, with D possibly matching TRBD1 (5 bases). Between the trimmed V and J ends, which lost 7 bases and 5 bases, there was a span of 21 bases. Germline V lookup: CDR1 MDHEN, CDR2 SYDVKM. CDR3 length equals 15 residues. CDR3 bases: TGTGCCAGCATAGGGGCAGGGATCAATGCGGACGAGCAGTACTTC. This codes for CASIGAGINADEQYF.

This clonotype was seen many times. This chain connects TRBV28 to TRBJ1-5; D perhaps matches TRBD1 (5 bases). With 6 bases removed from V and 5 bases from J, the gap between germline ends came to 17 bases. Germline lookup yields CDR1 MDHEN and CDR2 SYDVKM. The CDR3 has 15 amino acids. The CDR3 protein is CASRFRTPQDQPQHF. The CDR3 DNA sequence: TGTGCCAGCAGGTTTCGGACACCGCAGGATCAGCCCCAGCATTTT.

This clonotype was detected many times. The rearrangement links TRBV10-3 to TRBJ1-1, with D possibly TRBD1 on 5 matching bases. CDR1 ENHRY and CDR2 SYGVKD come from the germline V gene. Trimming pared 6 bases from V and 1 base from J, leaving 12 bases between. The CDR3 runs to 14 residues. The CDR3, as DNA: TGTGCCATCAGGGAGAGGACAAAGAACACTGAAGCTTTCTTT. Its protein product is CAIRERTKNTEAFF.

This chain uses TRBV28 with TRBJ2-5; TRBD1 agrees at 8 bases. This CDR3 spans 15 amino acids. Trimming cost V 3 bases and J 3 bases; bases outside gene matches: 6. Germline CDR1 MDHEN, CDR2 SYDVKM. The CDR3, as DNA: TGTGCCAGCAGTTTGCCCGGACAGGGTGAAGAGACCCAGTACTTC. It yields the protein CASSLPGQGEETQYF.

As to this clonotype: A clone one base away is much larger, so this may be a read error. The chain recombines TRBV11-2 with TRBJ2-7, with D tentatively TRBD1 (5 bases). This CDR3 is 14 amino acids long. Germline assignment: CDR1 SGHAT and CDR2 FQNNGV. CDR3 nucleotide sequence: TGTGCCAGCAGCCAAGAACAGGCCCCCTACGAGCGGTACTTC. Translated, it gives CASSQEQAPYERYF.

With respect to this clonotype: Since a much larger clone is just one base distant, this may be a read error. V is TRBV27 and J is TRBJ2-3, with TRBD2 as a possible D gene (5 bases). Germline V CDR1 and CDR2: MNHEY, SMNVEV (reference sequence). This CDR3 has 15 residues. The CDR3: CTSSRPGGFADTQYF. For the CDR3, the DNA is TGTACCAGCAGCCGCCCGGGCGGGTTCGCAGATACGCAGTATTTT.

This clonotype was seen only once. With a much larger clone just one base away, this may be a read error. The rearrangement joins TRBV10-1 to TRBJ2-3, with 10 bases that match TRBD2. In germline, CDR1 is WNHNN, CDR2 SYGVQD (reference sequence). The ends lost 0 bases at V and 3 bases at J; junction bases unmatched: 12. The CDR3 loop spans 19 amino acids. The DNA of the CDR3 is TGCGCCAGCAGTGAGTCGCAGGACGGGCTAGCGGGAGAAACAGATACGCAGTATTTT. Translating it yields CASSESQDGLAGETDTQYF.

There are many counts of this clonotype. The rearrangement links TRBV18 to TRBJ2-5, with 12 bases fitting TRBD2. Germline trimming cut 2 bases from V and 3 bases from J; bases unmatched to any gene: 13. The CDR3 has 19 amino acids. Germline V gene lookup returns CDR1 KGHSH and CDR2 LQKENI. As DNA, the CDR3 is TGTGCCAGCTCACCATTCGTCCCCCGTCTAGCGGGAGGGGAAGAGACCCAGTACTTC. Protein: CASSPFVPRLAGGEETQYF.

The sample holds many counts of this clonotype. The chain uses TRBV12-3 or TRBV12-4 and TRBJ2-3; D might be TRBD1 (5 bases). The length of the CDR3 is 13 residues. Trimming removed 7 bases at V and 2 bases at J, with 10 bases between. The CDR3: CASTLGPTDTQYF. In DNA form, the CDR3 reads TGTGCCAGCACCTTGGGGCCCACAGATACGCAGTATTTT.

This clonotype was detected many times. The genes are TRBV24-1 and TRBJ2-3; D ambiguous. CDR1 and CDR2 from the germline V gene are KGHDR and SFDVKD. CDR3 length: 12 residues. V lost 8 bases to trimming and J lost 6 bases, with 11 bases between them. CDR3 nucleotides: TGTGCCACCAAAGGCCCCTTGGATACGCAGTATTTT. This translates into CATKGPLDTQYF.

In this sample, this clonotype turned up many times. The chain carries TRBV20-1 and TRBJ2-7; TRBD1 matches 10 bases. The J segment lost 7 bases and the V segment lost 3 bases, leaving 6 bases of the junction unmatched. The CDR3 extends over 13 amino acids. Looked up from germline, CDR1 is DFQATT and CDR2 is SNEGSKA (reference sequence). CDR3 bases: TGCAGTGCTAGTCACGGGACAGGGGTTGAGCAGTACTTC. Encoded protein: CSASHGTGVEQYF.

This clonotype was seen repeatedly, ten times or more. The chain couples TRBV11-2 to TRBJ2-1; D is possibly TRBD2 (6 bases). The CDR3 has 15 residues. The V end was cut by 0 bases, the J end by 13 bases, with 19 bases between. Germline V lookup: CDR1 SGHAT, CDR2 FQNNGV. CDR3 protein: CASSLDTFPRRGQFF. Here the CDR3 DNA reads TGTGCCAGCAGCTTAGACACCTTCCCCCGGCGGGGTCAGTTCTTC.

The chain uses TRBV20-1 and TRBJ2-1; D is unresolved. V was shortened by 0 bases and J by 0 bases, with 9 bases between the two germline ends. From germline, CDR1 is DFQATT and CDR2 SNEGSKA (reference sequence). This CDR3 spans 15 amino acids. CDR3 region: CSARDPLSSYNEQFF. The CDR3 DNA is TGCAGTGCTAGAGATCCGCTTAGCTCCTACAATGAGCAGTTCTTC.

This clonotype was seen more than once but under ten times. The chain combines TRBV5-6 with TRBJ2-1; maybe TRBD1 (6 bases). The end of the DNA aligns better with TRBJ2-7, so the J call may be wrong. Germline CDR1 reads SGHDT; CDR2 reads YYEEEE. The CDR3 has 14 residues. CDR3 protein: CASSPGQLYNEQYF. The CDR3 nucleotides read TGTGCCAGCAGCCCTGGACAGCTCTACAATGAGCAGTACTTC.

This chain joins TRBV18 and TRBJ2-3, with D unclear. The germline gives CDR1 KGHSH, CDR2 LQKENI. CDR3 size: 13 residues. Deletions cut 2 bases from V and 1 base from J, with 4 bases between. CDR3 coding DNA: TGTGCCAGCTCACCATTTGGCACAGATACGCAGTATTTT. It specifies CASSPFGTDTQYF.

This clonotype was seen at least ten times. This chain joins TRBV12-3 or TRBV12-4 and TRBJ2-5; D call uncertain. Trimming took 2 bases from V and 1 from J, leaving 8 bases between them. This CDR3 region has 14 residues. CDR3 coding DNA: TGTGCCAGCAGTTTAAGCACAGTCCAAGAGACCCAGTACTTC. This translates into CASSLSTVQETQYF.

This clonotype was counted ten times or more. This rearrangement joins TRBV2 to TRBJ2-3; the match to TRBD2 covers 8 bases. Trimming at V came to 3 bases and at J to 6 bases, leaving 11 bases not matched to a gene. The germline V gene has CDR1 SNHLY and CDR2 FYNNEI. The CDR3 totals 16 residues. CDR3 nucleotides: TGTGCCAGCAGTGATTTATTAGCGGGAAAGGCGGATACGCAGTATTTT. This gives the protein CASSDLLAGKADTQYF.